This T cell receptor (beta chain) was captured by sequencing in a study of cytotoxic CD8 clonotypes in ibrutinib-treated CLL (dated by TCRdb to about 2021). Notes on the research overall: The cohort included some 14 treatment-naive and roughly 10 relapsed/refractory patients; 17 were IGHV unmutated. Responses were partial in some 24 patients and complete in 2; after median around 72 months follow-up, approximately 15 stayed in remission and approximately twelve progressed. Samples at response were collected after a median of around twelve months of treatment, with a range of roughly 6 to 40 months. An average of around 250,000 productive templates and some 99,000 productive rearrangements was obtained per sample. Longitudinal samples were obtainable from about 30% of the roughly 86 participants in the trial. Cryopreserved peripheral blood mononuclear cells were obtained before treatment, at response, and at either sustained remission or disease progression. Every sample from remission and from progressive disease was obtained while the patients were still on ibrutinib. What the research found in general, with its limitations: Sampling times were not matched between sustained-remission and progressing patients, and lymph node repertoires were not studied. Public clonotypes were rare and either shrank or stayed stable during treatment, and the rise in clonality at ibrutinib response reflected expansion of private clonotypes. Clonality increased at ibrutinib response, stayed stable in sustained remission, and fell back toward baseline at progression. Baseline clonality exceeded that of age-matched healthy donors and correlated strongly with circulating CD8+ T-cell counts.

Each clonotype received, on average, 10x coverage in deep resolution sequencing performed on a MiSeq, where the target depth lay between 1 in 1 million and 1 in 200,000 T cells. The immunoSEQ hsTCRB Kit was used to generate the TCR beta libraries. In the paper's pipeline: Data were analyzed with ImmunoSEQ Data Assistant and ImmunoSEQ Analyzer, with V, D and J genes assigned per IMGT definitions. Clonality, with values ranging from 0 to 1, was calculated as one minus the normalized Shannon entropy of productive rearrangement frequencies. Public clonotype analysis was restricted to overrepresented clonotypes comprising at least 0.05% of each patient's repertoire. About a dozen repertoires from age-matched healthy donors, obtained from immuneACCESS, served as clonality controls. TCRdb took this table from immuneACCESS and kept in-frame rearrangements with V and J called. Such tables lack part of the clones; where checked against another copy, unresolved V genes explain under half of the gap, and the rest is unexplained. V, J and clone size are taken as reported in that table, and D and trimming were inferred from the DNA itself. Counted in this sample were about 68,000 clones; under 70% of them appeared once. Of the sample, roughly 5.7% is held by the ten largest clones.

Notes on this clone: No antigen is known for it. No base-level quality is on record; no much larger clone is a single base apart.

Explained via the paper, the time point label denotes: approximately eleven months on ibrutinib. For TCR beta library preparation, roughly 2 micrograms of genomic DNA was extracted from cryopreserved PBMCs. High-throughput TCR beta sequencing was performed on longitudinal blood samples from CLL patients receiving ibrutinib monotherapy. Patients were enrolled in a phase 2 open-label single-center ibrutinib monotherapy trial. V sheds 1 base and J sheds 9 bases, leaving 11 bases between their ends. From the germline V gene, CDR1 is SGDLS and CDR2 is YYNGEE. The CDR3 measures 13 amino acids from cysteine to phenylalanine. Only CDR3 DNA is held: 39 bases, read in frame from base 1.

The receptor chain draws on TRBV9 and TRBJ2-1, with TRBD1 as a weak D call on 5 bases. The source is a human donor with chronic lymphocytic leukemia. The specimen comprised PBMCs, sampled after 12 months of ibrutinib treatment. The CDR3 reads CASSVQGESEQFF. The nucleotide sequence is TGTGCCAGCAGCGTACAGGGTGAGAGTGAGCAGTTCTTC.